This T cell receptor beta chain was retrieved from a study of cytomegalovirus exposure and HLA in healthy donors. Findings and limits, study-wide: A previous analysis found most TCR beta V segments productive roughly 87% or roughly 30% of the time. Exclusion applied to some V segments, including TRBV6-2 and TRBV6-3, as they were indistinguishable. When analyzed later, a missense DCLRE1C variant was found to be linked to TCR beta V- and J-gene trimming. Analyses of presence/absence relied on an assumption of roughly uniform sequencing depth across donors.

Trimming cost V 8 bases and J 5 bases, with 13 bases left between them. The germline CDR1 and CDR2 sequences are MNHNY and SVGAGI (reference sequence). The CDR3 has 13 amino acids. In the PCR, 60 Vbeta and 13 Jbeta primers were used. Generated by immunoSEQ multiplex PCR, the TCRdb table keeps only in-frame clones and is missing some. This table holds about 160,000 clones, 75% to 85% found once. Remarks on this clone: Its antigen is still unknown.

The specimen was PBMCs. This sequence originates from a man aged 25-45 years in good health and CMV-seronegative. This chain uses TRBV6-6 with TRBJ2-1; TRBD2 is a possible D gene (6 bases). This CDR3 is CASYGGVNNEQFF. In nucleotides, the CDR3 is TGTGCCAGCTACGGCGGGGTAAACAATGAGCAGTTCTTC.